These 4 T cell receptor beta chains came from one sample sequenced in a study of T cells in Graves' hyperthyroidism and ophthalmopathy. What was amplified from RNA transcripts were TCR beta CDR3 regions. A first-round RT-PCR of the TCR CDR3 used the HTBI primer set. Using its own MiXCR run on the multiplex PCR reads, TCRdb lists one record per CDR3 protein. Found here are 550,000 to 650,000 distinct CDR3 sequences, over 11% of them singletons; the top ten hold roughly 5.7%. The sequenced sample consisted of blood. The receptors were sampled from a woman aged 25 to 39 with Graves' hyperthyroidism that later progressed to Graves' ophthalmopathy.

There are many counts of this clonotype. The chain has TRBV12-3 or TRBV12-4 and TRBJ1-4; a weak D match, TRBD1 (5 bases). This CDR3 is 14 amino acids long. Between the trimmed V and J ends, which lost 1 base and 6 bases, there was a span of 9 bases. The CDR3, as DNA: TGTGCCAGCAGTTTAGGGGGGAGTCATGAAAAACTGTTTTTT. It encodes CASSLGGSHEKLFF.

This clonotype was counted a few times. This chain connects TRBV6-1 to TRBJ2-7; 7 bases match TRBD2. Trimming cost V 7 bases and J 5 bases; bases outside gene matches: 14. Germline CDR1 and CDR2: MNHNS and SASEGT. There are 15 residues in the CDR3. The CDR3 sequence is CASNQHGGSRDEQYF. The CDR3 DNA is TGTGCCAGCAATCAGCATGGCGGGAGTAGAGACGAGCAGTACTTC.

The sample holds many counts of this clonotype. This chain links TRBV6-1 with TRBJ1-5; D gene uncertain. Germline assignment: CDR1 MNHNS and CDR2 SASEGT. CDR3 length equals 16 residues. V lost 1 base and J 2 bases, leaving 12 bases between the germline ends. The CDR3: CASSEVGSLGNQPQHF. For the CDR3, the DNA is TGTGCCAGCAGTGAAGTTGGAAGCCTCGGCAATCAGCCCCAGCATTTT.

This clonotype was detected ten times or more. Here the CDR3 reads CASSYRYDTGDEQYF. In DNA form, the CDR3 reads TGTGCCAGCAGTTACAGGTACGATACGGGGGACGAGCAGTACTTC. This chain links TRBV6-2 or TRBV6-3 with TRBJ2-7, with D possibly TRBD2 on 6 matching bases. CDR3 length equals 15 residues. The V end lost 2 bases, the J end lost 5 bases, and 16 bases lay between the germline ends. Germline-derived CDR1 and CDR2 are MNHEY and SVGEGT.